A single sample gave rise to the 10 T cell receptor beta chains below, sequenced in a study of blood T cell repertoires in COVID-19 (dated by TCRdb to about 2020). The library was generated by the immunoSEQ multiplex PCR assay. TCRdb mirrors the immuneACCESS table, restricted to in-frame sequences. Some clones are absent from its copies; in checked studies, under half trace to an unresolved V gene, and the reason for the others is unknown. A total of approximately 67,000 clones appear in this sample, over 70% of them only once. The top ten hold approximately 8% of the sample. Source material: peripheral blood. These receptors came from a middle-aged man with active COVID-19.

This sequence joins TRBV28 and TRBJ1-2; the D gene is possibly TRBD1 (5 bases). There are 15 residues in the CDR3. Trimming took off 2 bases at V and 1 base at J, with 11 bases between the two ends. Germline V gene data show CDR1 as MDHEN and CDR2 as SYDVKM. As DNA, the CDR3 is TGTGCCAGCAGTTTAAAAGGGGCTTATAACTATGGCTACACCTTC. It codes for CASSLKGAYNYGYTF.

The chain joins TRBV30 to TRBJ2-1, with 9 bases matching TRBD1. This CDR3 has 14 residues. Germline assignment: CDR1 GTSNPN and CDR2 SVGIG (reference sequence). The J segment lost 7 bases and the V segment lost 4 bases, leaving 8 bases of the junction unmatched. CDR3 sequence reads: CAWTGTGSNNEQFF. In DNA form, the CDR3 reads TGTGCCTGGACCGGGACAGGGAGTAATAATGAGCAGTTCTTC. Full variable domain (remainder filled in from reference TRBV30 and TRBJ2-1): SQTIHQWPATLVQPVGSPLSLECTVEGTSNPNLYWYRQAAGRGLQLLFYSVGIGQISSEVPQNLSASRPQDRQFILSSKKLLLSDSGFYLCAWTGTGSNNEQFFGPGTRLTVL.

The genes are TRBV7-2 and TRBJ2-5, with D possibly matching TRBD2 (5 bases). Germline V lookup: CDR1 SGHTA, CDR2 FQGNSA. V lost 3 bases to trimming and J lost 5 bases, with 10 bases between them. This CDR3 has 13 residues. The CDR3 coding sequence is TGTGCCAGCAGCTTCCAGGAGGCGGAGACCCAGTACTTC. Its translation is CASSFQEAETQYF.

The chain employs TRBV4-1 and TRBJ1-6, with 9 bases that match TRBD1. Germline lookup yields CDR1 MGHRA and CDR2 YSYEKL. After removal of 3 bases from V and 7 bases from J, the junction contained 7 bases not matched to a gene. The CDR3 has 16 residues. The CDR3 region is CASSQPGQGLNSPLHF. CDR3 DNA: TGCGCCAGCAGCCAGCCGGGACAGGGATTAAATTCACCCCTCCACTTT.

V and J are TRBV27 and TRBJ1-1; TRBD1 is a possible D gene (6 bases). Germline loops: CDR1 MNHEY, CDR2 SMNVEV (reference sequence). The CDR3 is 15 amino acids. V lost 2 bases to trimming and J lost 0 bases, with 10 bases between them. The CDR3: CASSLKRGMNTEAFF. The CDR3 DNA follows: TGTGCCAGCAGTTTAAAGAGGGGGATGAACACTGAAGCTTTCTTT.

The chain joins TRBV24-1 to TRBJ2-7; TRBD1 matches at 8 bases. Germline assignment: CDR1 KGHDR and CDR2 SFDVKD. This CDR3 contains 17 residues. V dropped 4 bases and J dropped 0; count of bases not matched to a gene: 10. Written as DNA, the CDR3 is TGTGCCACCAGTGACTCTCGACAGGGGCGAGGCTCCTACGAGCAGTACTTC. This codes for CATSDSRQGRGSYEQYF.

This rearrangement joins TRBV6-5 to TRBJ1-1; the match to TRBD1 covers 7 bases. V lost 6 bases and J lost 6; bases outside the gene matches: 4. The CDR3 length is 12 residues. Germline CDR1 MNHEY, CDR2 SVGAGI. This CDR3 is CASRRQGPEAFF. The CDR3 bases are TGTGCCAGCAGAAGACAGGGCCCTGAAGCTTTCTTT.

The chain recombines TRBV5-1 with TRBJ2-5, with 8 bases fitting TRBD2. CDR1 is SGHRS and CDR2 is YFSETQ in the germline V gene. J lost 3 bases, V lost 0 bases, and 1 base had no gene match. CDR3 size: 14 residues. CDR3 amino acids: CASSLVSGEETQYF. The CDR3, as DNA: TGCGCCAGCAGCTTGGTTAGCGGGGAAGAGACCCAGTACTTC.

The CDR3 DNA follows: TGCGCCAGCAGTGCCTACCTCGGGGGGGGAGGGAACACTGAAGCTTTCTTT. It is translated as CASSAYLGGGGNTEAFF. The genes are TRBV5-1 and TRBJ1-1, with a weak D call TRBD1 (5 bases). Trimming cost V 5 bases and J 1 base, with 21 bases left between them. CDR1 and CDR2 from the germline V gene are SGHRS and YFSETQ. CDR3 length: 17 residues.

The chain carries TRBV14 and TRBJ1-1, with D hard to call. Germline V lookup: CDR1 SGHDN, CDR2 FVKESK. The CDR3 is 17 amino acids. V was shortened by 0 bases and J by 7 bases, with 21 bases between the two germline ends. Here the CDR3 reads CASSQELGVFPRLEAFF. As DNA, the CDR3 is TGTGCCAGCAGCCAAGAATTGGGAGTATTTCCCCGTCTTGAAGCTTTCTTT.